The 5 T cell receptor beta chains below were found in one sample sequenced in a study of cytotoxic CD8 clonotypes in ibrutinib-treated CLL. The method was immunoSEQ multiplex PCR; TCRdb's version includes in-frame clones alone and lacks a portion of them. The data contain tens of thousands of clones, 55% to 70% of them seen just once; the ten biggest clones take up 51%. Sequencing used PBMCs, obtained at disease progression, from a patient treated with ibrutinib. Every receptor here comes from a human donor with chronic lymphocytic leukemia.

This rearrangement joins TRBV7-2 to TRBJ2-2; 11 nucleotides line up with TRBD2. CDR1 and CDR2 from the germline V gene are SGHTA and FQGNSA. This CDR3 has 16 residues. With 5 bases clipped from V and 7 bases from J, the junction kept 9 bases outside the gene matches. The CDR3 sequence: CASSRSGGANGGELFF. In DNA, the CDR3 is TGTGCCAGCAGCCGTAGCGGGGGGGCCAATGGCGGGGAGCTGTTTTTT.

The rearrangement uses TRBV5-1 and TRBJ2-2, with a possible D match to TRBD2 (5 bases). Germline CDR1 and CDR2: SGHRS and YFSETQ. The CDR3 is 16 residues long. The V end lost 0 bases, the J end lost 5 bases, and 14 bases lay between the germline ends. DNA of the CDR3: TGCGCCAGCAGCTTGGGAGCGAGTAGAGGGACCGGGGAGCTGTTTTTT. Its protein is CASSLGASRGTGELFF.

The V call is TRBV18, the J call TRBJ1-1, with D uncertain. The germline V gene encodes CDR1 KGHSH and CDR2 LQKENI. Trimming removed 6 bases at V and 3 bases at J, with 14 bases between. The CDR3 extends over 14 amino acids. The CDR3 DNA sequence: TGTGCCAGCTCCCCTCGGAGGGCGGACACTGAAGCTTTCTTT. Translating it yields CASSPRRADTEAFF.

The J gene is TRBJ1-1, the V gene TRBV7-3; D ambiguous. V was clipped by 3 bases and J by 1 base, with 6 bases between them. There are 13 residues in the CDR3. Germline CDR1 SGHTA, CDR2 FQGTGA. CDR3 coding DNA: TGTGCCAGCAGCTTTTCGGGGAACACTGAAGCTTTCTTT. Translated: CASSFSGNTEAFF.

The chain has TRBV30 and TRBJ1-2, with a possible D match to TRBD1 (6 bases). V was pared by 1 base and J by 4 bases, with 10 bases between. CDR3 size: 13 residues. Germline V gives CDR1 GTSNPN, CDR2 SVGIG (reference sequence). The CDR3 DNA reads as TGTGCCTGGAGTGGTACAGGGCCCTATGGCTACACCTTC. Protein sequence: CAWSGTGPYGYTF.